This T cell receptor beta chain was retrieved from a study of shared clonotypes between healthy human individuals (dated by TCRdb to about 2020). Background on the whole study: Three men and a couple of women, aged 18 to 49 years, made up the cohort. Different laboratories and diverse techniques were used to prepare libraries and sequence TCR repertoires, to increase sequencing depth and limit assay-specific biases. To estimate repertoire size and how much clonotypes are shared between individuals, the study performed deep sequencing of blood TCR repertoires from a few healthy adults. Per donor, leukapheresis produced somewhere between about 0.85 and 8.9 billion PBMCs. For each donor, CD4 naive and CD4 memory were each given three plates, CD8 naive was given two plates, and CD8 memory was given one plate. What the research found in general, with its limitations: Larger estimated clonotype richness was generally found for naive subsets than for memory subsets. Clonotypes shared by all four sorted-subset donors showed higher generation probabilities than non-shared clonotypes. Because the study included a small number of donors, the genetic and exposure-history diversity represented was limited. Pairwise subsampling indicated that sequencing depth was expected to affect the degree of clonotype sharing among donors. Incomplete sequencing was indicated by rarefaction of sorted-subset datasets, despite the large sequencing depth. Sampling was restricted to blood, and TCR repertoires in tissues likely differ from the TCR repertoires found in blood. Sharing across a handful of donors was observed for about 5% of naive CD4, 3% to 3.5% of naive CD8, 2% to 2.5% of memory CD4, and approximately 0.41% of memory CD8 clonotypes.

Details on this clone: Its antigen specificity is not known. Base qualities are not at hand, and no much larger clone is one base apart.

Using the deep immunoSEQ assay, multiplex PCR amplified TCR CDR3 regions from genomic DNA. Extracted genomic DNA from each cell subset was spread evenly across all wells of several immunoSEQ 96-well plates, with each plate serving as a replicate. Each replicate PCR for sorted subsets received about 220 ng genomic DNA, equal to tens of thousands of T cell genomes. Purified libraries were quantified with a Qubit 3.0 fluorometer, sized on a Bioanalyzer 2100, and re-quantified with the KAPA Library Quantification kit. Every immunoSEQ 96-well plate was sequenced on a separate single-read 150-cycle Illumina NextSeq 550 flow cell. From the authors' description of their analysis: Because the immunoSEQ output held only junctional sequences and lacked quality scores, the filtering could not match the filtering applied to full-length reads. To assign V/J genes and CDR3, sequences were annotated against IMGT germline references using PyIR, a Python wrapper for IgBLAST v1.9. Any read was removed if the V/J assignment was weak (E-value above 1e-6), the CDR3 was missing, or the read contained stop codons, out-of-frame junctions, or ambiguous translated residues. V3J clonotypes were defined by identical inferred V gene, J gene, and CDR3 amino acid sequence. Percentage overlap between repertoires was calculated by dividing the number of shared unique clonotypes by the size of the smaller repertoire. Three approaches were used to assess repertoire richness: RTK rarefaction, the Chao1 estimator, and Recon v2.1 estimates of unobserved clonotypes. Generation probabilities for all TCRbeta clonotypes obtained by the gDNA method from a few donors were computed using OLGA. TCRdb provides this immuneACCESS table in a form limited to in-frame rearrangements. Some clones are lacking; in checked studies, under half of them reflect an unresolved V gene, and why the rest are absent is not known. V and J calls and clone size are those listed in that table; D and trimming were worked out from the DNA. This sample has fewer than 1.8 million clones in its table, and 98% of those were observed once. The ten largest clones capture 0.36% of the sample.

The donors were healthy, HIV-negative adults with no recently reported acute infections or vaccinations. Every donor was a Caucasian adult living in Nashville, Tennessee, USA. CD4+ T cells were enriched through magnetic negative selection, after which naive cells were positively selected on CD45RA and the remaining negative fraction served as the memory subset. After blood collection by leukapheresis, PBMCs were isolated using Ficoll-Histopaque density gradient centrifugation and then cryopreserved in the vapor phase of liquid nitrogen. Analytical flow cytometry was used to check the purity and quantity of each magnetically sorted T cell population. Genomic DNA was isolated from every sorted fraction and measured by UV absorbance on a Nanodrop 2000c. The source is a man aged 30 to 39 in good health. The sequencing sample was made of naive CD4+ T cells sorted from blood. The cell subset or site label on this specimen signifies: CD45RA+ positively selected.

The nucleotide sequence reads TGTGCCAGCAGCTTAGACCGGGGGGGCTACAATGAGCAGTTCTTC. Its product reads: CASSLDRGGYNEQFF. The rearranged chain carries TRBV11-2 and TRBJ2-1, with 8 central nucleotides matching TRBD2. Compared with germline, V lacks 0 bases and J lacks 3 bases; bases without a gene match: 1. Via the germline V gene, CDR1 is SGHAT and CDR2 FQNNGV. The CDR3 holds 15 amino acids from the cysteine to the phenylalanine. The only DNA kept is the CDR3, 45 bases in frame from the first base.